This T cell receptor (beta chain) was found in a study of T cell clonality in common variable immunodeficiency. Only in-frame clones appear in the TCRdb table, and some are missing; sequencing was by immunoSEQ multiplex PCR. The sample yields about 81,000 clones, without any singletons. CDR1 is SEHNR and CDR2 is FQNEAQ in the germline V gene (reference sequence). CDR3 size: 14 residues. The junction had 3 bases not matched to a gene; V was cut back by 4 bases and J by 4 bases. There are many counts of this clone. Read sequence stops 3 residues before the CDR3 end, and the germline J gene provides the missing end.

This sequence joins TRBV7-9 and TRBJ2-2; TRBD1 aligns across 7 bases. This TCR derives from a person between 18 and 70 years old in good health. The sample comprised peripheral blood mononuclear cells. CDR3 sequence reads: CASSYRQGTGELFF. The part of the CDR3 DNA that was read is TGTGCCAGCAGCTACCGACAGGGCACCGGGGAG.